A selection of T cell receptor beta chains follows, all from one sample in a study of blood T cell repertoires in COVID-19. Repertoires were generated with immunoSEQ multiplex PCR, while TCRdb's copy carries only in-frame clones and drops some. The repertoire consists of a few hundred thousand clones, with roughly 90% occurring once and the leading ten covering about 12%. Sequencing used peripheral blood. Every receptor here comes from a woman in her fifties or sixties with acute or convalescent COVID-19. The conserved cysteine and the conserved F or W are not part of the CDR3 here. Fields, in order: J gene, clone size, V gene, CDR3 protein. Part of the rows lack a size; the others show once, few, many or a class for expanded clones.

TRBJ2-3 | NA | TRBV4-2 | ASSQDQALDTQY
TRBJ2-7 | NA | TRBV5-1 | ASSLNLEVVPYEQY
TRBJ2-7 | NA | TRBV15 | ATEGQAYEQY
TRBJ1-2 | once | TRBV7-2 | ASSLAEGLREGYT
TRBJ2-2 | NA | TRBV5-1 | ASSLLAGANTGELF
TRBJ2-1 | NA | TRBV7-3 | ASSPSSSSYNEQF
TRBJ2-7 | NA | TRBV6-5 | ASSPSGRAGEQY
TRBJ1-1 | NA | TRBV6-5 | ASTHRGVMNTEAF
TRBJ1-5 | NA | TRBV6-1 | ASSATNPPGTGYNQPQH
TRBJ2-1 | NA | TRBV6-2/TRBV6-3 | ASSYQGHEQF
TRBJ1-3 | NA | TRBV27 | ASRPGGAGNTIY
TRBJ2-2 | NA | TRBV9 | ASSEASGGNTGELF
TRBJ2-7 | NA | TRBV2 | ASRGAGGQY
TRBJ1-6 | NA | TRBV27 | ASSLTENITPLH
TRBJ2-1 | NA | TRBV7-7 | ASSLAGHNEQF
TRBJ1-2 | NA | TRBV6-6 | ASSYSSQGYT
TRBJ2-1 | NA | TRBV4-2 | ASSLGTSGSPGNEQF
TRBJ1-4 | NA | TRBV4-3 | ASSQNGGVLSEKLF
TRBJ1-2 | NA | TRBV5-1 | ASSRGGVGYT
TRBJ2-7 | NA | TRBV6-5 | ASRSDRNRVYEQY
TRBJ2-2 | NA | TRBV5-1 | ASSLGQGNTGELF
TRBJ2-1 | NA | TRBV18 | ASSPLPSSGSFHNEQF
TRBJ2-7 | NA | TRBV7-2 | ASSINGQGAQGEQY
TRBJ1-4 | NA | TRBV27 | ASSPRRGATNEKLF
TRBJ1-2 | NA | TRBV6-2/TRBV6-3 | ASSLEDRLVRYGYT
TRBJ2-7 | NA | TRBV19 | ASSPSLAGVFEQY
TRBJ1-2 | NA | TRBV19 | ASSIKGTANYGYT
TRBJ1-1 | NA | TRBV28 | ASSPTGFPEAF